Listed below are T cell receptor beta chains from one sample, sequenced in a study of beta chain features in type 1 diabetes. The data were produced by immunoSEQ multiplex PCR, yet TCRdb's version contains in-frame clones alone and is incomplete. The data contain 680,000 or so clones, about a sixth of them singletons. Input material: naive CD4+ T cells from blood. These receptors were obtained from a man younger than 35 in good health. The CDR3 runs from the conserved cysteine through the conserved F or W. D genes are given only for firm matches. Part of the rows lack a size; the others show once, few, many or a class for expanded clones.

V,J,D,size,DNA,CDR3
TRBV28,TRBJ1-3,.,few,TGTGCCAGCAGTCCGTGGACCGAAGCCTCTGGAAACACCATATATTTT,CASSPWTEASGNTIYF
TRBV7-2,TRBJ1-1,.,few,TGTGCCAGCAGCTTCACAGGGTGGGCCTTCTTT,CASSFTGWAFF
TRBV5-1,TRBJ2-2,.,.,TGCGCCAGCAGCTTGGCCGCCGGGGCCACCGGGGAGCTGTTTTTT,CASSLAAGATGELFF
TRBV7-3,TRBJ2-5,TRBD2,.,TGTGCCAGCAGCTTAAGGGCTAGCGGGGTTCAAGAGACCCAGTACTTC,CASSLRASGVQETQYF
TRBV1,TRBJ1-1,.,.,TGCACCAGCAGCCAAGTGGGCCCCGGGGGCAGGGGTTATACTGAAGCTTTCTTT,CTSSQVGPGGRGYTEAFF
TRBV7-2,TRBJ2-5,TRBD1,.,TGTGCCAGCAGCTTAGCCCTCGACAGGGAGGAGACCCAGTACTTC,CASSLALDREETQYF
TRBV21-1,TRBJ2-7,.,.,TGTGCCAGCGAGGGTACAGGGAACTCCTACGAGCAGTACTTC,CASEGTGNSYEQYF
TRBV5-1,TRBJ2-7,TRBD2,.,TGCGCCAGCAGCTTGGGAATTAGCGGGAACTACGAGCAGTACTTC,CASSLGISGNYEQYF
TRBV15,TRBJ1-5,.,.,TGTGCCACCAACGACAGGTCCAATCAGCCCCAGCATTTT,CATNDRSNQPQHF
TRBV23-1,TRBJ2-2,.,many,TGCGCCAGCAGTCGGTGGGAGGCCTGGGGCACCGGGGAGCTGTTTTTT,CASSRWEAWGTGELFF